This T cell receptor (beta chain) was recorded in a study of blood T cell repertoires in COVID-19. The germline gives CDR1 LGHNA, CDR2 YSLEER. The CDR3 runs 15 residues. Trimming at V came to 6 bases and at J to 0 bases, leaving 8 bases not matched to a gene. Clones were read by immunoSEQ multiplex PCR, and TCRdb kept only the in-frame ones, dropping some. Seen here are around 330,000 clones, roughly 85% observed once, and the top ten hold 1.9%. The sample was PBMCs or T cells enriched from blood (not recorded which). The V gene is TRBV4-3, the J gene TRBJ2-7, with 7 bases lining up with TRBD1. The TCR originated in a young woman who had been exposed to COVID-19. CDR3 sequence reads: CASSVRQGLSYEQYF. In DNA form, the CDR3 reads TGCGCCAGCAGTGTTCGACAGGGCCTCTCCTACGAGCAGTACTTC.